This T cell receptor (beta chain) appears in the sequencing data of a study of CD8+CD57+ T cells in acquired aplastic anemia. The template for TCR beta VDJ and CDR3 sequence profiling was genomic DNA. TCRdb analysed the reads with MiXCR anew, one entry per CDR3 protein. The table lists 400,000 to 450,000 distinct CDR3 sequences, 60% to 80% of them singletons. Germline V CDR1 and CDR2: SGHTA, FQGTGA. This CDR3 spans 15 amino acids. Trimming took 1 base from V and 5 from J, leaving 14 bases between them. The specimen sequenced was sorted CD4+, CD8+, or CD8+CD57+ T cells (not recorded which) from PBMCs. The receptor's source is a human donor in good health, serving as a control. V usage is TRBV7-3 and J usage is TRBJ1-2; tentatively, D is TRBD1 (5 bases). The CDR3 nucleotides read TGTGCCAGCAGCTTAATAGAAGGGGAATTTTATGGCTACACCTTC. It yields the protein CASSLIEGEFYGYTF.